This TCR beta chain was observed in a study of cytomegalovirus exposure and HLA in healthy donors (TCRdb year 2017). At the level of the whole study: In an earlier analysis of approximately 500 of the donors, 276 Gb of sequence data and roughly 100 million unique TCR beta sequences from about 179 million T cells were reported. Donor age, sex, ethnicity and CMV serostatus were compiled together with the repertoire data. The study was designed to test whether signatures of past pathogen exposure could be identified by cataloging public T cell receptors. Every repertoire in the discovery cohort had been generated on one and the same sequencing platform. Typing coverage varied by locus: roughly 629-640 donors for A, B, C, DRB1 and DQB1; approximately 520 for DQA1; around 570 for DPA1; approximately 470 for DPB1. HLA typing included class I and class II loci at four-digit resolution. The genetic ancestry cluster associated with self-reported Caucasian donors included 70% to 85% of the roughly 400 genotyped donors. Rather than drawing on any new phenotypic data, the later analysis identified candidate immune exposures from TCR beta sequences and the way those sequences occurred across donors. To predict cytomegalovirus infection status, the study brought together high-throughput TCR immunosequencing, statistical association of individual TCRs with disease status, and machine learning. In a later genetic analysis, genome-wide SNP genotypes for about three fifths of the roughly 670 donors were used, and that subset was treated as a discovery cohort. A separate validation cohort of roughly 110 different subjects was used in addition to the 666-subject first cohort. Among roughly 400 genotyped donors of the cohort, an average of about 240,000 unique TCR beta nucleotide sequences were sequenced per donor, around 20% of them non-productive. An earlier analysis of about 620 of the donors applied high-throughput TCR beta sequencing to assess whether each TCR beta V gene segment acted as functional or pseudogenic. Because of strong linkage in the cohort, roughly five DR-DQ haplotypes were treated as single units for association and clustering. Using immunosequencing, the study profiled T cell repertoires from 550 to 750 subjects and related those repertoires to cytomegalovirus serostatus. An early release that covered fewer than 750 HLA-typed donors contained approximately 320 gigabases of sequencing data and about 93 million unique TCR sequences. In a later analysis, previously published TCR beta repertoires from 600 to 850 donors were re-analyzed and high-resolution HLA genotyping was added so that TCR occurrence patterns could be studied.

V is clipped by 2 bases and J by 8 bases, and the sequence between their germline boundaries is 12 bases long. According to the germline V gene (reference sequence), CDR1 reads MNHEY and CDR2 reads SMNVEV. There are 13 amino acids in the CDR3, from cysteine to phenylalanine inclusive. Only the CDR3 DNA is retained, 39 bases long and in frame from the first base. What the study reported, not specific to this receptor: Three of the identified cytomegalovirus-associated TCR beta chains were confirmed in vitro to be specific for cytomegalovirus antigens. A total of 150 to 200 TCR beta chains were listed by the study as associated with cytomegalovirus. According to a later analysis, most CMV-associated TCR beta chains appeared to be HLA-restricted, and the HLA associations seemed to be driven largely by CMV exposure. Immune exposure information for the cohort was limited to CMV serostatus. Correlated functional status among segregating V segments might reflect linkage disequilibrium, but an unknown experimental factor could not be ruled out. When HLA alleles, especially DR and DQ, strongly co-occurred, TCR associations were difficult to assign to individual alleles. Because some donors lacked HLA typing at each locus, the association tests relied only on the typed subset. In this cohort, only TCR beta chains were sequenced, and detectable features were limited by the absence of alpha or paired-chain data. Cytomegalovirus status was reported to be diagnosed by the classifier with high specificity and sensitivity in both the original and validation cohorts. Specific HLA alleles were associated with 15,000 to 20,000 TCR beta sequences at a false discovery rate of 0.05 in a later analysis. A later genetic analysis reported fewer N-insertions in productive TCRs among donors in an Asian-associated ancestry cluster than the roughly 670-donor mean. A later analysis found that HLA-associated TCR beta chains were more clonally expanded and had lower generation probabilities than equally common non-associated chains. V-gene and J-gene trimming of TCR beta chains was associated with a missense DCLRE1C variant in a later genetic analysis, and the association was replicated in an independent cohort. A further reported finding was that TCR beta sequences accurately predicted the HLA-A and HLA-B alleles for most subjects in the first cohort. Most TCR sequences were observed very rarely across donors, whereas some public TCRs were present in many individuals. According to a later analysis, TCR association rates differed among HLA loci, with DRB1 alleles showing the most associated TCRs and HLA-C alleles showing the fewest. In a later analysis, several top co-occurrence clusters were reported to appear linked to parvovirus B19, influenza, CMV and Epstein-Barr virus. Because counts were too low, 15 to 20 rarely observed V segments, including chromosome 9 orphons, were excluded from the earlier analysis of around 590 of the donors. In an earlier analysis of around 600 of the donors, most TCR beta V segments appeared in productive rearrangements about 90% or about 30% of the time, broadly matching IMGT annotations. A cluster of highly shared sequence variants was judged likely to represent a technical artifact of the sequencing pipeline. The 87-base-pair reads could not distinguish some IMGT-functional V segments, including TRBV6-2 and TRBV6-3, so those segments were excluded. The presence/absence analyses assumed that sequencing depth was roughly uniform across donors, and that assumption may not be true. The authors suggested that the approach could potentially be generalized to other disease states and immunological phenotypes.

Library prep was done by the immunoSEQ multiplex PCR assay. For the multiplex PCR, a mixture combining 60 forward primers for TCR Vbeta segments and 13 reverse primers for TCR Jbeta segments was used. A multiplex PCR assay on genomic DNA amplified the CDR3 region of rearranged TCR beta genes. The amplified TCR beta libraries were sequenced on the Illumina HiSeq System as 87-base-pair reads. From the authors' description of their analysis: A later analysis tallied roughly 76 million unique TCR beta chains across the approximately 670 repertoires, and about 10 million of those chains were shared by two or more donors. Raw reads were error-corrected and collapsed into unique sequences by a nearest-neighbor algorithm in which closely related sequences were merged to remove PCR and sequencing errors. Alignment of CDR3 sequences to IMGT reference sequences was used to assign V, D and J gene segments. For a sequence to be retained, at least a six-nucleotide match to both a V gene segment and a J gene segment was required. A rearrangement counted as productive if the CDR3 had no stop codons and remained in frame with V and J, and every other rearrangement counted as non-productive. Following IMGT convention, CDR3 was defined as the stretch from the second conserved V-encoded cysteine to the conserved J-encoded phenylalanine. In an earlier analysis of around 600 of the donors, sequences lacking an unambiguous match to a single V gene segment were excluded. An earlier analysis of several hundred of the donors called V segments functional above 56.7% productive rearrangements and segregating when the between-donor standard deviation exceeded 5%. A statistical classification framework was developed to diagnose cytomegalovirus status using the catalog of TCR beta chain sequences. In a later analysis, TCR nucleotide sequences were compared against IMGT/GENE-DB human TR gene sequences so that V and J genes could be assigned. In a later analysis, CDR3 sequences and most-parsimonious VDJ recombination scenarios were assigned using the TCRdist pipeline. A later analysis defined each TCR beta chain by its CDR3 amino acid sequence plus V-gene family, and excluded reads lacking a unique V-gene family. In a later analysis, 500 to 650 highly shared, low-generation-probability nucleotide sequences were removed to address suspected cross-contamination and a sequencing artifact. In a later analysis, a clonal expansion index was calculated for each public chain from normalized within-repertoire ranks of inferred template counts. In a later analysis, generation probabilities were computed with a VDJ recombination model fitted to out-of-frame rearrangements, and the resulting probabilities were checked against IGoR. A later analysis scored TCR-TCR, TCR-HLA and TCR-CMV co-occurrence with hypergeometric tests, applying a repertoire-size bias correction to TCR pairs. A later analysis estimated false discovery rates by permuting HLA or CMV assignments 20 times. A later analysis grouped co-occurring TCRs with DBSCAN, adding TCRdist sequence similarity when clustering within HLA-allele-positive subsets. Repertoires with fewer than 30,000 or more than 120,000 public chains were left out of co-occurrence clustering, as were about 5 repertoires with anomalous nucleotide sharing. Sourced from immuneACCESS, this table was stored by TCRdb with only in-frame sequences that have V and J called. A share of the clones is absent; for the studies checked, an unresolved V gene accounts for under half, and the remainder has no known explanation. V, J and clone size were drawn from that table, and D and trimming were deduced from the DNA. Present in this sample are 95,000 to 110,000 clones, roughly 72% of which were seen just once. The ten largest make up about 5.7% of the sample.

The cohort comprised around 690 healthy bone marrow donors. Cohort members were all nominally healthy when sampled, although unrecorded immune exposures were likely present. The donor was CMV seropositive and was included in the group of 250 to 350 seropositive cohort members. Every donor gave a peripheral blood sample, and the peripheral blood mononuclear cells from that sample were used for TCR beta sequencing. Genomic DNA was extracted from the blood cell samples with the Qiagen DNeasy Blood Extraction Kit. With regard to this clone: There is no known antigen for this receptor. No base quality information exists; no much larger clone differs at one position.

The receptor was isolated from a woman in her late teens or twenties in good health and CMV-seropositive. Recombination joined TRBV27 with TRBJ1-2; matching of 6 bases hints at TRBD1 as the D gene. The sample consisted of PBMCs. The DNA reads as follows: TGTGCCAGCAGTTTAGTGGCAGGGGTGGGCTACACCTTC. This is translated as CASSLVAGVGYTF.